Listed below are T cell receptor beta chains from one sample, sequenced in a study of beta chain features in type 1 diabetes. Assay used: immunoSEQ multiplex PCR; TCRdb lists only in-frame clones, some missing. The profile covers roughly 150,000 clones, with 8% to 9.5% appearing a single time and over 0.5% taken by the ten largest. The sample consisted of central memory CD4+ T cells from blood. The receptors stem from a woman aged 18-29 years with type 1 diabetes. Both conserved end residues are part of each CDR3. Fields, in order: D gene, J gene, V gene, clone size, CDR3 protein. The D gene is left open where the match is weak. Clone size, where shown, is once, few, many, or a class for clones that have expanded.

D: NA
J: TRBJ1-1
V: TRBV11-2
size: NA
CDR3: CASSFPLTEAFF

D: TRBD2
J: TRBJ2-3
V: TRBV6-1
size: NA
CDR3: CASSEVVAGGPKDTQYF

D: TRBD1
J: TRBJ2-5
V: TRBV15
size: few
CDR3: CATSRDTGGQETQYF

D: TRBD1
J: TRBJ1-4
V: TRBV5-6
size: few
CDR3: CASSHPGQGYEKLFF

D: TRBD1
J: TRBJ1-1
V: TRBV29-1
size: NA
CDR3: CSVVTRSQGGLDTEAFF

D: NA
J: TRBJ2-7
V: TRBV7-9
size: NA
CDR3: CASSSMGASYEQYF

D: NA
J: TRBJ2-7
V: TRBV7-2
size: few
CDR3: CASREGGYEQYF

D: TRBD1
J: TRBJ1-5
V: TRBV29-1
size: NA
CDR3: CSAVGQGGQPQHF

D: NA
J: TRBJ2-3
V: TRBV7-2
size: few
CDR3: CASSLRWADTQYF

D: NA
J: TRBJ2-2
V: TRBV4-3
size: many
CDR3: CASSQEEGLPGELFF

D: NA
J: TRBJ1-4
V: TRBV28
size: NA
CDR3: CASIGTGEKLFF

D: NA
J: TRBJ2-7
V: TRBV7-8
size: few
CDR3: CASSLAPGSSYEQYF

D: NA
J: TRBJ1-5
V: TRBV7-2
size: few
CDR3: CASSPLPNQPQHF

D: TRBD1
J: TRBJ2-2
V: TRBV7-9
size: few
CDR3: CASSFTGVNTGELFF

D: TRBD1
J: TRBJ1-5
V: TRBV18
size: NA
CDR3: CASSPTGVAQNQPQHF

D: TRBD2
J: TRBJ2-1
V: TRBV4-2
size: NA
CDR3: CASSFMATSGSIDEQFF

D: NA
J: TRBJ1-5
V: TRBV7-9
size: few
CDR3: CATARGYDQPQHF

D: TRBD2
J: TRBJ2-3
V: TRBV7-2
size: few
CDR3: CASSPLSGGATDTQYF

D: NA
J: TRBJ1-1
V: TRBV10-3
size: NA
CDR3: CAISGTTEEAFF

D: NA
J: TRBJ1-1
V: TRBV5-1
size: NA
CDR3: CASSLGGMGTEAFF

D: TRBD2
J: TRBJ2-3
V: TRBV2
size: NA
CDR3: CASALAGIGDTQYF